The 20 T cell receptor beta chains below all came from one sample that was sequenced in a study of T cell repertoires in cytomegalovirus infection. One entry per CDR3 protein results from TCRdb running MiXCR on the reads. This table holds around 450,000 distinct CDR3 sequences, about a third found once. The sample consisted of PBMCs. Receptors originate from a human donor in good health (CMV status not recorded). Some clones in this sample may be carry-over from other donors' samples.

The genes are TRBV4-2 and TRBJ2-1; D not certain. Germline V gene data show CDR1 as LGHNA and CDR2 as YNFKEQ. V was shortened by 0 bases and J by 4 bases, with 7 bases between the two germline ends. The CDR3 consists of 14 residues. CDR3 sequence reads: CASSQDGQYNEQFF. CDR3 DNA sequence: TGTGCCAGCAGCCAAGATGGGCAGTACAATGAGCAGTTCTTC.

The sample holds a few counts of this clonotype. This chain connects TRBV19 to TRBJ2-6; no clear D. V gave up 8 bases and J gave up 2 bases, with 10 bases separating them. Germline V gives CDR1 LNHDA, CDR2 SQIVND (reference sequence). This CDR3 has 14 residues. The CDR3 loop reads CASSVTAGANVLTF. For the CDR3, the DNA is TGTGCCAGTTCTGTAACAGCTGGGGCCAACGTCCTGACTTTC.

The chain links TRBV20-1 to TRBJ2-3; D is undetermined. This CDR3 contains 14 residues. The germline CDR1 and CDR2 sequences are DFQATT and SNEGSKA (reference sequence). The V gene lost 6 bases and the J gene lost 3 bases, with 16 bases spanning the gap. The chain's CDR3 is CSARVPTGTDTQYF. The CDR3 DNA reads TGCAGTGCCCGGGTACCCACTGGTACAGATACGCAGTATTTT.

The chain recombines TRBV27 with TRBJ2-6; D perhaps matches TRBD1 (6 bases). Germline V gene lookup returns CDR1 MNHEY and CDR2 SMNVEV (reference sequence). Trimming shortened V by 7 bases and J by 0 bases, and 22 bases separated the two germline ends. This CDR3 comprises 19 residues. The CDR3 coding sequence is TGTGCCAGCACCTTTGCAGTCGGACAGCGACCCTCTGGGGCCAACGTCCTGACTTTC. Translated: CASTFAVGQRPSGANVLTF.

This CDR3 reads CASSLASTGGFGYTF. CDR3 in DNA: TGTGCCAGCAGCTTAGCCTCGACAGGGGGCTTTGGCTACACCTTC. V and J are TRBV7-9 and TRBJ1-2; 10 positions agree with TRBD1. The germline gives CDR1 SEHNR, CDR2 FQNEAQ (reference sequence). V shed 0 bases, J shed 7 bases, and the junction held 5 bases outside the gene matches. The CDR3 extends over 15 amino acids.

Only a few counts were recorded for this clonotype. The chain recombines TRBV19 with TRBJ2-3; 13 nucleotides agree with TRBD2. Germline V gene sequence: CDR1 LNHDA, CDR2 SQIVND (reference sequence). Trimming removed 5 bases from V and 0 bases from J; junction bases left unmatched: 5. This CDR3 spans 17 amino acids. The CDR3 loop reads CASSFGLAGVSTDTQYF. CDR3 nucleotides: TGTGCCAGTAGTTTCGGACTAGCGGGGGTTAGCACAGATACGCAGTATTTT.

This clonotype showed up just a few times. The CDR3 nucleotides read TGTGCCAGCAGCCAAGGAGATCTGAACACTGAAGCTTTCTTT. Translation gives CASSQGDLNTEAFF. This chain uses TRBV28 with TRBJ1-1; D is undetermined. V gave up 6 bases and J gave up 0 bases, with 11 bases separating them. Germline CDR1 reads MDHEN; CDR2 reads SYDVKM. The CDR3 runs to 14 residues.

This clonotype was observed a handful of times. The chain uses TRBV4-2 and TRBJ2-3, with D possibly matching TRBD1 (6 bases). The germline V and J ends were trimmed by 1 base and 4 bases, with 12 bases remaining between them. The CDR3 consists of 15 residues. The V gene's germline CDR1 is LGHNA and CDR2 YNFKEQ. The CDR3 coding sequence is TGTGCCAGCAGCCAAGTGATGGGGGCGGCAGATACGCAGTATTTT. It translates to CASSQVMGAADTQYF.

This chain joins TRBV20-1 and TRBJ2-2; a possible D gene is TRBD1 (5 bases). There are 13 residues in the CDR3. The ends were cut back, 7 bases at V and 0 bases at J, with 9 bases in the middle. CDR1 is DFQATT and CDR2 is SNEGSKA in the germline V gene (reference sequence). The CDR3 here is CSVPGPNTGELFF. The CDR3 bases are TGCAGTGTACCAGGGCCGAACACCGGGGAGCTGTTTTTT.

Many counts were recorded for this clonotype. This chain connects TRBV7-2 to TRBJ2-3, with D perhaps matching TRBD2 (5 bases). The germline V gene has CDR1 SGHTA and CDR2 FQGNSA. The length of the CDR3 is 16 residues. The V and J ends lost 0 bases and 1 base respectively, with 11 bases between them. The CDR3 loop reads CASSLAVGVRTDTQYF. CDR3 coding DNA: TGTGCCAGCAGCTTAGCAGTCGGGGTGCGCACAGATACGCAGTATTTT.

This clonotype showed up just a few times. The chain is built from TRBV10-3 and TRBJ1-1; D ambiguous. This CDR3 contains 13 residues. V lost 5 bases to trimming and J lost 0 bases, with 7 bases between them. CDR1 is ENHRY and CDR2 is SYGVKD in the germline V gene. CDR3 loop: CAISKDLNTEAFF. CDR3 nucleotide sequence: TGTGCCATCAGTAAGGACCTGAACACTGAAGCTTTCTTT.

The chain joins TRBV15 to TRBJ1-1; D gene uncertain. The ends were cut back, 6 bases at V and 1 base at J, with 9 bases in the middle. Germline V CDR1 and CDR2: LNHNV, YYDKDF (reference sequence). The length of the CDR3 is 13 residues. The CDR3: CATSPEGNTEAFF. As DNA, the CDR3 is TGTGCCACCAGTCCCGAGGGGAACACTGAAGCTTTCTTT. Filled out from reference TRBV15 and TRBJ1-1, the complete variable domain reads DAMVIQNPRYQVTQFGKPVTLSCSQTLNHNVMYWYQQKSSQAPKLLFHYYDKDFNNEADTPDNFQSRRPNTSFCFLDIRSPGLGDTAMYLCATSPEGNTEAFFGQGTRLTVV.

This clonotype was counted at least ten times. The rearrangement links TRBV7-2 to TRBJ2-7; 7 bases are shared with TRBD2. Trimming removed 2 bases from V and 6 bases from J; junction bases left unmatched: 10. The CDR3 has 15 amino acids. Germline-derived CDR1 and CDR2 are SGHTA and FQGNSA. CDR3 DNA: TGTGCCAGCAGCTTAAGCGGGGTACAGCCTTCCGAGCAGTACTTC. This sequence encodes CASSLSGVQPSEQYF.

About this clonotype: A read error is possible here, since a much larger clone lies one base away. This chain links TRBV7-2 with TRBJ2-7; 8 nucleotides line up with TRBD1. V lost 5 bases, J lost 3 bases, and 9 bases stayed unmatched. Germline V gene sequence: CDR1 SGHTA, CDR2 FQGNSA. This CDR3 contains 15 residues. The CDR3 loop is CASSRTTGAYYEQYF. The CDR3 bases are TGTGCCAGCAGCCGAACGACAGGGGCCTACTACGAGCAGTACTTC.

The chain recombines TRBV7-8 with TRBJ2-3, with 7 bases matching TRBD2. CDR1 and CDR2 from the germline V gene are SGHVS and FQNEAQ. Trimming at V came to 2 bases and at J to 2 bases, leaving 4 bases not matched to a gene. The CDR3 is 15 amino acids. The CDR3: CASSLLGGYTDTQYF. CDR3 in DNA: TGTGCCAGCAGCTTACTGGGGGGGTACACAGATACGCAGTATTTT. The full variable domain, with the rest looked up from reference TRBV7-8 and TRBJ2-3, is GAGVSQSPRYKVAKRGQDVALRCDPISGHVSLFWYQQALGQGPEFLTYFQNEAQLDKSGLPSDRFFAERPEGSVSTLKIQRTQQEDSAVYLCASSLLGGYTDTQYFGPGTRLTVL.

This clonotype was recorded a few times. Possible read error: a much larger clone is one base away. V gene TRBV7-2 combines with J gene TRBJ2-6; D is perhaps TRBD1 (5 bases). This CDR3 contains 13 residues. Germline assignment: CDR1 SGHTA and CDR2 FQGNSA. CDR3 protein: CASSSSGANVQTF. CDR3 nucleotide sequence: TGTGCCAGCAGTTCTTCTGGGGCCAACGTCCAGACTTTC.

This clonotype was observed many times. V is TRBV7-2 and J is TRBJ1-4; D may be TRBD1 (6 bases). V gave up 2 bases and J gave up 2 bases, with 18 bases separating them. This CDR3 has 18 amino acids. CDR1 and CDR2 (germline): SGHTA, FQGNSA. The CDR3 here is CASSLLSGGAGTNEKLFF. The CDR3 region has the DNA TGTGCCAGCAGCTTACTTTCGGGGGGCGCGGGGACTAATGAAAAACTGTTTTTT. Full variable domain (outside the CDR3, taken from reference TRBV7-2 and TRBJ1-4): GAGVSQSPSNKVTEKGKDVELRCDPISGHTALYWYRQSLGQGLEFLIYFQGNSAPDKSGLPSDRFSAERTGGSVSTLTIQRTQQEDSAVYLCASSLLSGGAGTNEKLFFGSGTQLSVL.

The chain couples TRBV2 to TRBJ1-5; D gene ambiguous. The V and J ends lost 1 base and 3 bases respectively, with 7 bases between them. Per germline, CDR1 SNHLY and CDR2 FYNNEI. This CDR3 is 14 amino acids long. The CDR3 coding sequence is TGTGCCAGCAGTGAAGGACGGTTCAATCAGCCCCAGCATTTT. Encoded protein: CASSEGRFNQPQHF. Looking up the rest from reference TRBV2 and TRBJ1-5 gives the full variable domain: EPEVTQTPSHQVTQMGQEVILRCVPISNHLYFYWYRQILGQKVEFLVSFYNNEISEKSEIFDDQFSVERPDGSNFTLKIRSTKLEDSAMYFCASSEGRFNQPQHFGDGTRLSIL.

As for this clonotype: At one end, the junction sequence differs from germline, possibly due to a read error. CDR3 protein: CASRLGGPLFGDPKSF. The CDR3 region has the DNA TGTGCCAGCAGGCTGGGGGGACCCCTTTTTGGAGATCCGAAGTCTTTT. The chain is built from TRBV7-2 and TRBJ2-3; tentative D call: TRBD2 (6 bases). The CDR3 runs 16 residues. Germline V lookup: CDR1 SGHTA, CDR2 FQGNSA.

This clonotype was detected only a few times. The CDR3 loop reads CASSYNGQGYSPLHF. CDR3 nucleotide sequence: TGTGCCAGCAGCTACAACGGACAGGGGTATTCACCCCTCCACTTT. The chain couples TRBV27 to TRBJ1-6, with 9 nucleotides matching TRBD1. This CDR3 comprises 15 residues. Germline V gene data show CDR1 as MNHEY and CDR2 as SMNVEV (reference sequence). V shed 6 bases, J shed 8 bases, and the junction held 8 bases outside the gene matches.